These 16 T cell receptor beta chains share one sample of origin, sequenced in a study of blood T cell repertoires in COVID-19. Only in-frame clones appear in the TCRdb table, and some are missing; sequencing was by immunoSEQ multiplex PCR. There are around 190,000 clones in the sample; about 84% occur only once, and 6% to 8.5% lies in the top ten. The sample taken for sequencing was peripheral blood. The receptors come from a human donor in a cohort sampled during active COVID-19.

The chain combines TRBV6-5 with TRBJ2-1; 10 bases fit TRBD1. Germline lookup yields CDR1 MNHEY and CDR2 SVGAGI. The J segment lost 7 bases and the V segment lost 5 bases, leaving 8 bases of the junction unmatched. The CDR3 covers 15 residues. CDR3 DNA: TGTGCCAGCAGTCCCCGACAGGGGGCTTGGAATGAGCAGTTCTTC. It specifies CASSPRQGAWNEQFF.

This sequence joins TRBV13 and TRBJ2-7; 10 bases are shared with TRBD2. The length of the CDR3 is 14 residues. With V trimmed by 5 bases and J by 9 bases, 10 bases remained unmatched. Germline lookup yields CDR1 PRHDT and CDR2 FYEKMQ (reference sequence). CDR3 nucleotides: TGTGCCAGCAGCCTCCTAGCGGGGGCCCCGGGGCAGTACTTC. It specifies CASSLLAGAPGQYF.

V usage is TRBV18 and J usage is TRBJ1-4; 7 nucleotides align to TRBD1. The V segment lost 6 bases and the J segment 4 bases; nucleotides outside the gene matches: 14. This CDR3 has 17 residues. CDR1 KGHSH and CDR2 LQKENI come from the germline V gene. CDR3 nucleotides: TGTGCCAGCTCTCTCAAGGACCGGACAGGCTTTAATGAAAAACTGTTTTTT. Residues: CASSLKDRTGFNEKLFF.

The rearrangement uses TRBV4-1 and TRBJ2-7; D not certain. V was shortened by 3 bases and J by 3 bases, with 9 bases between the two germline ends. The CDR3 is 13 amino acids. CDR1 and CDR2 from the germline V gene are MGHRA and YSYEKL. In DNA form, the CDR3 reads TGCGCCAGCAGCCAGATACACCTCTACGAGCAGTACTTC. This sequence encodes CASSQIHLYEQYF.

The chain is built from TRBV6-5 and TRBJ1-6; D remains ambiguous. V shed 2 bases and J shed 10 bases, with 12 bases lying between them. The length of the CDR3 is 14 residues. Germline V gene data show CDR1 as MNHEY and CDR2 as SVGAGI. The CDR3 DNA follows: TGTGCCAGCAGTTACAGGGATAGGGAGTCACCCCTCCACTTT. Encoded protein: CASSYRDRESPLHF.

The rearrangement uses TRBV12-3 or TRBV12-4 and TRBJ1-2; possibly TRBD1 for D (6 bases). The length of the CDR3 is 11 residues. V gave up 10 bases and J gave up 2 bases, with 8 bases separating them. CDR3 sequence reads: CATTGNYGYTF. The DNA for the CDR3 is TGTGCCACCACAGGGAACTATGGCTACACCTTC.

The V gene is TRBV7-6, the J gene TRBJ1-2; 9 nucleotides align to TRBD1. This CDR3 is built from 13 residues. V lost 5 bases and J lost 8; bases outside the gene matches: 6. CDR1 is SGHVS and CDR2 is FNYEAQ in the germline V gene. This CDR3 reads CASSPTGGGGYTF. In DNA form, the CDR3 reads TGTGCCAGCAGCCCTACAGGGGGCGGGGGCTACACCTTC.

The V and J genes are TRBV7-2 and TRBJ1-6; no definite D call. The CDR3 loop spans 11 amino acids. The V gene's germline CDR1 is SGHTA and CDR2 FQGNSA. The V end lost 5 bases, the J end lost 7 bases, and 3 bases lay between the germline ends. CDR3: CASSLNSPLHF. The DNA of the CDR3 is TGTGCCAGCAGCCTAAATTCACCCCTCCACTTT.

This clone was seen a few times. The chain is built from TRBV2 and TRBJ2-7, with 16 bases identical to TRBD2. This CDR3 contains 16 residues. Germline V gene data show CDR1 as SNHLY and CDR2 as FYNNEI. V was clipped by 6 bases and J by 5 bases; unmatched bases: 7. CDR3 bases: TGTGCCAGCAGGAGGGGACTAGCGGGGGGGAAGAACGAGCAGTACTTC. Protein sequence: CASRRGLAGGKNEQYF.

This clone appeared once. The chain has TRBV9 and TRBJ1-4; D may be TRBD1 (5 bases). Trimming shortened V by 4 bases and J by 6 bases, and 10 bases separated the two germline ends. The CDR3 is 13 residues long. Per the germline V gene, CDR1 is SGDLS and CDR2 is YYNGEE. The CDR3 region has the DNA TGTGCCAGCAGCCATGGGGGGGATGAAAAACTGTTTTTT. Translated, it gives CASSHGGDEKLFF.

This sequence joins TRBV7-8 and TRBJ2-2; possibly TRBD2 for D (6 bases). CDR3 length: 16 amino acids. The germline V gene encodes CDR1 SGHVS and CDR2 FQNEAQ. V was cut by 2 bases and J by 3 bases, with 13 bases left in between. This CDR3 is CASSLRLGEYTGELFF. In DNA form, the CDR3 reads TGTGCCAGCAGCTTAAGACTAGGTGAATACACCGGGGAGCTGTTTTTT.

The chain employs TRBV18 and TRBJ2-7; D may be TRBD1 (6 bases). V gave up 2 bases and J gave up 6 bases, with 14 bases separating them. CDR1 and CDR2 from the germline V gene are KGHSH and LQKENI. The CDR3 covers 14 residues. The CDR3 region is CASSPTGLPSEQYF. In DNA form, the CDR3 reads TGTGCCAGCTCACCAACAGGGCTGCCCTCCGAGCAGTACTTC.

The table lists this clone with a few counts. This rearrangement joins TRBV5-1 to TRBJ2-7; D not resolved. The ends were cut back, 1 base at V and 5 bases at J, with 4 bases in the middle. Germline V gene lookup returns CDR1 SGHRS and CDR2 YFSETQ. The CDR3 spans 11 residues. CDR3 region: CASSLFDEQYF. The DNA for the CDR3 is TGCGCCAGCAGCTTGTTCGACGAGCAGTACTTC. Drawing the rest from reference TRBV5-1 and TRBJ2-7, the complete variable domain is KAGVTQTPRYLIKTRGQQVTLSCSPISGHRSVSWYQQTPGQGLQFLFEYFSETQRNKGNFPGRFSGRQFSNSRSEMNVSTLELGDSALYLCASSLFDEQYFGPGTRLTVT.

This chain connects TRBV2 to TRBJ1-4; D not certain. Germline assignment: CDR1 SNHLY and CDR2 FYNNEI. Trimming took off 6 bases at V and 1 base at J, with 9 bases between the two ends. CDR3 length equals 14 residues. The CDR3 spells CASRAVLTNEKLFF. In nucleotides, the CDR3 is TGTGCCAGCAGGGCAGTCTTAACTAATGAAAAACTGTTTTTT.

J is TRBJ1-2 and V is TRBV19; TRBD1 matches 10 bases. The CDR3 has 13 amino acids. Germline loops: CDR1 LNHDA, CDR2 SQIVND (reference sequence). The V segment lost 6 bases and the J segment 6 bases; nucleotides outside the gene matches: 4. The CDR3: CASRLGTGDGYTF. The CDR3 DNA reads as TGTGCCAGTAGACTCGGGACAGGGGATGGCTACACCTTC. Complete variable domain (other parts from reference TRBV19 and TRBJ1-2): DGGITQSPKYLFRKEGQNVTLSCEQNLNHDAMYWYRQDPGQGLRLIYYSQIVNDFQKGDIAEGYSVSREKKESFPLTVTSAQKNPTAFYLCASRLGTGDGYTFGSGTRLTVV.

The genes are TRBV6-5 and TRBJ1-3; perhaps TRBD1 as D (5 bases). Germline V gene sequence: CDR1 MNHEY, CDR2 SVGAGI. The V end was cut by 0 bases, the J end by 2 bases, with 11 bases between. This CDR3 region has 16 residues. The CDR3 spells CASSYSAGIAGNTIYF. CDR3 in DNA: TGTGCCAGCAGTTACTCTGCAGGGATAGCTGGAAACACCATATATTTT.